This T cell receptor beta chain stems from a study of T cells after yellow fever vaccination (dated by TCRdb to about 2019). For context, the study as a whole: Libraries from fractions with low cell numbers were prepared with the SMART-Seq v4 Ultra Low Input RNA kit. To track T-cell clones before and after primary and booster YFV17D yellow fever vaccination, bulk TCR alpha and beta repertoires were sequenced longitudinally. Two healthy male donors made up the cohort, one aged 18 to 29 years and the other aged 30 to 39 years. Bulk PBMC replicates and cell subsets were isolated from blood drawn at multiple timepoints before and after both primary and secondary immunization.

Measured from the cysteine to the phenylalanine, the CDR3 is 12 residues long. CDR3 DNA only is kept here, 36 bases in frame from base 1. Trimming removed 4 bases from V and 6 bases from J; the gene matches leave 1 base unexplained. The research as a whole found: Because abundant contaminating clonotypes from the bulk population could be contained in FACS-sorted repertoires, computational filtering was required. Because the study included only a couple of donors, the extent to which the findings can be generalized is limited. A small share of clonotypes was detected in both CD4 and CD8 compartments, with the overlap likely arising from convergent recombination. The secondary T-cell response was found to be weaker but faster than the primary response, with a peak reached on day 5 rather than on day 15. Most clones expanded after primary vaccination were re-detected after the booster (around 96% of CD4 and approximately 88% of CD8), suggesting broad memory maintenance.

About this clonotype: The specificity of this receptor is unknown. There are no base qualities to consult, and no much larger clone falls within one base.

Taken with the paper, the label for treatment or condition translates to: live attenuated yellow fever vaccine strain. A standard Ficoll-Paque protocol was used to isolate PBMCs from peripheral blood. Dynabeads CD4 and CD8 positive selection kits were used to isolate the CD4 and CD8 T-cell fractions. TriZol was used to extract RNA from bulk PBMCs, from CD4 and CD8 fractions, and from dextramer-positive and dextramer-negative fractions. The sequencer listed for this sample is Illumina NovaSeq 6000. Synthesis of TCR cDNA relied on 5'RACE template switching, a step that introduced a universal primer site along with unique molecular identifiers. Priming for cDNA synthesis came from both the TCR alpha and TCR beta constant segments. Two PCR steps were used to amplify libraries, with sample barcodes and sequencing adapters being added in the second step. Sequencing of libraries was done on Illumina HiSeq 2500 (2x100 bp) or NovaSeq (2x150 bp). On the study's bioinformatics: MIGEC was used to demultiplex reads and collapse the reads into UMI consensus sequences, and MiXCR was used for V(D)J alignment. Clonotypes responding to the vaccine were identified with edgeR on replicate PBMC samples, with the criteria of FDR below 0.01 and a log2 fold change above 5 up to day 15. Each bulk clonotype was labeled CD4 or CD8 based on which sequenced repertoire, CD4 or CD8, contained the clonotype at higher abundance. TCRdb ran its own pipeline on the public reads, namely fastp trimming at Q25 and MiXCR clone calling, and kept in-frame beta chains. Each CDR3 protein appears once, grouped with its most common genes and DNA. For this entry, the V and J calls and clone size follow TCRdb and not the study's own pipeline. This sample holds about 350,000 distinct CDR3 sequences; around 12% were observed only once. The biggest ten clones account for 3.2% of the sample.

This receptor was taken from a man between 18 and 29 years old who received the YFV17D yellow fever vaccine. The chain joins TRBV23-1 to TRBJ2-7; 9 of the junction bases match TRBD1. TRBV23-1 has ORF status, its function being uncertain. The input for sequencing was CD4+ T cells sorted from PBMCs, taken 15 days after the yellow fever booster vaccination. The bases are TGCGCCAGCAGTCGGACAGGGGCCGAGCAGTACTTC. It translates to CASSRTGAEQYF.